This T cell receptor beta chain was observed in a study of human T cells and chemical hapten exposure. Study-wide findings and caveats: Significantly greater numbers of large CDR3 similarity clusters came from expanded TCRs than from controls.

In this sample, this clonotype turned up a few times. Its cognate antigen is unknown. The CDR3 loop spans 15 amino acids. With 7 bases removed from V and 4 bases from J, the gap between germline ends came to 16 bases. The germline gives CDR1 MNHEY, CDR2 SVGEGT. The sample's time point: patch test 1, 2 weeks after DPC sensitization. Treatment defined: therapeutic diphenylcyclopropenone sensitization with weekly scalp DPC. Investigators collected blood before applying each patch test. TCRdb passed the RACE reads through MiXCR, listing each CDR3 protein once. The repertoire has around 110,000 distinct CDR3 sequences, 9.5% to 13% of them found once; the top ten carry about 1.4%.

The TCR originated in a woman aged 50 to 60 with alopecia areata. Some clones in this sample may be carry-over from other donors' samples. Sequencing used whole blood, obtained in connection with sensitization to the hapten diphenylcyclopropenone (DPC). This chain connects TRBV6-2 or TRBV6-3 to TRBJ2-2; D might be TRBD1 (6 bases). CDR3 nucleotides: TGTGCCAGCAATCCAATACAGGGAAGCACCGGGGAGCTGTTTTTT. Amino acids: CASNPIQGSTGELFF.